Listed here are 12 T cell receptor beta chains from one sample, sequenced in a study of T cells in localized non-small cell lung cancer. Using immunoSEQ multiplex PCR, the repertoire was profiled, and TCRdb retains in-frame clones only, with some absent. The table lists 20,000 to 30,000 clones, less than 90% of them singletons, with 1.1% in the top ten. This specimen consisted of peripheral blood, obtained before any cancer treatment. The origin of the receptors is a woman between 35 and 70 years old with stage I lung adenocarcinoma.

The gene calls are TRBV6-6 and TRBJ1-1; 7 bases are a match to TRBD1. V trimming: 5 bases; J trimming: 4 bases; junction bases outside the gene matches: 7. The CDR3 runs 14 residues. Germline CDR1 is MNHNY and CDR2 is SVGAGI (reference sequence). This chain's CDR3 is CASSDRARSTEAFF. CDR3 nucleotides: TGTGCCAGCAGTGACAGGGCCCGGAGCACTGAAGCTTTCTTT.

The CDR3 is CASTRDSASLYEQYF. The CDR3 DNA reads as TGTGCCAGCACTAGAGATTCGGCCTCCCTCTACGAGCAGTACTTC. The chain is built from TRBV6-5 and TRBJ2-7; D unclear. This CDR3 is 15 amino acids long. Germline CDR1 MNHEY, CDR2 SVGAGI. V was clipped by 7 bases and J by 3 bases, with 19 bases between them.

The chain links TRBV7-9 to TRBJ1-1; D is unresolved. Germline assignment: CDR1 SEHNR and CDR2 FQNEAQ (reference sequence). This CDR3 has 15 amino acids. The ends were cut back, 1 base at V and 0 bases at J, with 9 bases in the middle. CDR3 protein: CASSLGGWLNTEAFF. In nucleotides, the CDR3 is TGTGCCAGCAGCTTAGGAGGATGGTTGAACACTGAAGCTTTCTTT. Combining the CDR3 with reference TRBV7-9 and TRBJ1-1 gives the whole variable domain DTGVSQNPRHKITKRGQNVTFRCDPISEHNRLYWYRQTLGQGPEFLTYFQNEAQLEKSRLLSDRFSAERPKGSFSTLEIQRTEQGDSAMYLCASSLGGWLNTEAFFGQGTRLTVV.

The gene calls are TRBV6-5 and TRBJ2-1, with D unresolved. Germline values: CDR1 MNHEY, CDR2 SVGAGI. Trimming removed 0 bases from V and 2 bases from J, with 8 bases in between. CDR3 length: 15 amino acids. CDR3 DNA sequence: TGTGCCAGCAGTTACTCGAACTCTGCCTACAATGAGCAGTTCTTC. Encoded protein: CASSYSNSAYNEQFF.

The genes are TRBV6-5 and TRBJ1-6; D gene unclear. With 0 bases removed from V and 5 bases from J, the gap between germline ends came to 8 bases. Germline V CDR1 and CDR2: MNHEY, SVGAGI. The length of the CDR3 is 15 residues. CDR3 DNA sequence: TGTGCCAGCAGTTACTCTTTGGGTGATAATTCACCCCTCCACTTT. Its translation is CASSYSLGDNSPLHF.

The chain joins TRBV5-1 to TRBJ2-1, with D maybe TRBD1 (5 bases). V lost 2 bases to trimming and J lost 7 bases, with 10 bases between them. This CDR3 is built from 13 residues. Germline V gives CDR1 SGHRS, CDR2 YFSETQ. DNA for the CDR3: TGCGCCAGCAGCTTAAACCAGGGAAATGAGCAGTTCTTC. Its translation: CASSLNQGNEQFF.

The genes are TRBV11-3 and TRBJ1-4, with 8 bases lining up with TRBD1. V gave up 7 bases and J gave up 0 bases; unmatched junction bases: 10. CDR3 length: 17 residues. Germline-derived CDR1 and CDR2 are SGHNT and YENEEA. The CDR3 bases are TGTGCCAGCACCCGGACAGGGCTAGGTACAACTAATGAAAAACTGTTTTTT. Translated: CASTRTGLGTTNEKLFF.

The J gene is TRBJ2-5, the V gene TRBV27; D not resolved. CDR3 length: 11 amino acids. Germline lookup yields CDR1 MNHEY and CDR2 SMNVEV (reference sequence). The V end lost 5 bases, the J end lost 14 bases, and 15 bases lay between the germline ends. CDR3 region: CASSLLGRDYF. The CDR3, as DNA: TGTGCCAGCAGTCTCTTAGGGCGCGACTACTTC.

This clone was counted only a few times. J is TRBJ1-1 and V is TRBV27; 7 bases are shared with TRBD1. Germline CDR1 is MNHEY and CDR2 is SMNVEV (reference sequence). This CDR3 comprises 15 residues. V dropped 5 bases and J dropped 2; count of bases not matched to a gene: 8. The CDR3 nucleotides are TGTGCCAGCAGTCCTACGACAGGGACAAACACTGAAGCTTTCTTT. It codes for CASSPTTGTNTEAFF.

CDR3: CASSLRDGTNYGYTF. CDR3 in DNA: TGTGCCAGTAGCCTCCGGGACGGAACTAACTATGGCTACACCTTC. The V call is TRBV19, the J call TRBJ1-2; tentative D call: TRBD1 (5 bases). V was shortened by 6 bases and J by 0 bases, with 14 bases between the two germline ends. This CDR3 is 15 amino acids long. Germline V gene sequence: CDR1 LNHDA, CDR2 SQIVND (reference sequence). Drawing the rest from reference TRBV19 and TRBJ1-2, the complete variable domain is DGGITQSPKYLFRKEGQNVTLSCEQNLNHDAMYWYRQDPGQGLRLIYYSQIVNDFQKGDIAEGYSVSREKKESFPLTVTSAQKNPTAFYLCASSLRDGTNYGYTFGSGTRLTVV.

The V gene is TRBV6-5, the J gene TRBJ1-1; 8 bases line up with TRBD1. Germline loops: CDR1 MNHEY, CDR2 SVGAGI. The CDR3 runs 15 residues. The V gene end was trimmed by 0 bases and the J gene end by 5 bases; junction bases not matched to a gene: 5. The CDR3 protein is CASSYSDRADTEAFF. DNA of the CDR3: TGTGCCAGCAGTTACTCGGACAGGGCGGATACTGAAGCTTTCTTT.

For the CDR3, the DNA is TGTGCCAGCTCGATGACAGGGACCTACGAGCAGTACTTC. This codes for CASSMTGTYEQYF. The chain is built from TRBV7-9 and TRBJ2-7, with 7 nucleotides matching TRBD1. V was pared by 8 bases and J by 2 bases, with 6 bases of the junction left unmatched. The CDR3 covers 13 residues. CDR1 and CDR2 from the germline V gene are SEHNR and FQNEAQ (reference sequence).